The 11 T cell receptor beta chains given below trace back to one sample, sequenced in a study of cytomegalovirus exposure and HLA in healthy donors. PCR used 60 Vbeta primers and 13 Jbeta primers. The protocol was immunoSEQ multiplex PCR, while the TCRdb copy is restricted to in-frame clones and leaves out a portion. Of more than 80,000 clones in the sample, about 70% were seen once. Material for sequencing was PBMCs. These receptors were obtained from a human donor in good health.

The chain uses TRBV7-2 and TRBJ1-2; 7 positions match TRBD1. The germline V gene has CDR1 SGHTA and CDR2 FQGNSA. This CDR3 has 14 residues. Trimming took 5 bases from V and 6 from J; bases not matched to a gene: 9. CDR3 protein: CASSARQGSDGYTF. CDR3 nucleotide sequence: TGTGCCAGCAGCGCGAGACAGGGTAGCGATGGCTACACCTTC.

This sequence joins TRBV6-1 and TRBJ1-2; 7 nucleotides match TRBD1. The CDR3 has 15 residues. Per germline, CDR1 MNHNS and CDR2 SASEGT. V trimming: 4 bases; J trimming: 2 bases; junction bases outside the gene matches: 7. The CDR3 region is CASSATGTANYGYTF. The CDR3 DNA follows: TGTGCCAGCAGTGCAACAGGGACAGCCAACTATGGCTACACCTTC.

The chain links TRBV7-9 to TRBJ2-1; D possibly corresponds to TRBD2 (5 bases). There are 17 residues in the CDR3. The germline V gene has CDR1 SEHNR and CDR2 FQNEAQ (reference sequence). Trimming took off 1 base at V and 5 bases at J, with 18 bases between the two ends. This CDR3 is CASSLGLRLAPNNEQFF. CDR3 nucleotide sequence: TGTGCCAGCAGCTTAGGATTGCGGCTAGCCCCGAACAATGAGCAGTTCTTC.

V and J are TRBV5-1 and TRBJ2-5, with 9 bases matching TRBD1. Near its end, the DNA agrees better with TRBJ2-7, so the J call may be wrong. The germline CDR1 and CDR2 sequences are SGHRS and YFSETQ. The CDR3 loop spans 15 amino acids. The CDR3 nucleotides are TGCGCCAGCAGCCTAGGGACAGGGTCGGTCTACGAGCAGTACTTC. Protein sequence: CASSLGTGSVYEQYF.

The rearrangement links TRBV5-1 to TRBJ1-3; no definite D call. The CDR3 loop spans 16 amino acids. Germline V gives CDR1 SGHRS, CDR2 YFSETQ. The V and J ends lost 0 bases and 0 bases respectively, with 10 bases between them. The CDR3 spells CASSLAGGFSGNTIYF. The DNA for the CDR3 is TGCGCCAGCAGCTTGGCGGGCGGGTTCTCTGGAAACACCATATATTTT.

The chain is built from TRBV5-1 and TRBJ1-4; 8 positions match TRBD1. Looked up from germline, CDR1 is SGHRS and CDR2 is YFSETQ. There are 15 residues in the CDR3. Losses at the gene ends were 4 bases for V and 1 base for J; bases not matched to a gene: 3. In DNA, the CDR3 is TGCGCCAGCAGCGGACAGGGCGGAACTAATGAAAAACTGTTTTTT. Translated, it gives CASSGQGGTNEKLFF.

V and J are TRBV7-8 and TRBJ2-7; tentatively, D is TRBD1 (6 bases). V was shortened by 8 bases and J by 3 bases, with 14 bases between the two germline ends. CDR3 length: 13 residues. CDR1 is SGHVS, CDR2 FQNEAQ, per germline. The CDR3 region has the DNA TGTGCCAGCGAGGGGGACACCGACTACGAGCAGTACTTC. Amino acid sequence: CASEGDTDYEQYF.

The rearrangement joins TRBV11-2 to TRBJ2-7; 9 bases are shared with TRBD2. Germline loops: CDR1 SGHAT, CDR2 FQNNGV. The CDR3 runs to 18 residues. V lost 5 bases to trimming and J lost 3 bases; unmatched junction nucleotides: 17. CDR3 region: CASSIRLRGSGRGYEQYF. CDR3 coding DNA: TGTGCCAGCAGCATACGCCTACGAGGTAGCGGGAGAGGCTACGAGCAGTACTTC.

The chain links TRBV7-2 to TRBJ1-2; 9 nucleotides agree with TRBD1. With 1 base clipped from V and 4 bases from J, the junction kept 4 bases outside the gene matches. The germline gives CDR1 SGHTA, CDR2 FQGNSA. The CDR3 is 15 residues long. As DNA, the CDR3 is TGTGCCAGCAGCTTAGGGGACAGGGAGGGCTATGGCTACACCTTC. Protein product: CASSLGDREGYGYTF. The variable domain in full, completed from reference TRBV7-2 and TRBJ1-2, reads GAGVSQSPSNKVTEKGKDVELRCDPISGHTALYWYRQSLGQGLEFLIYFQGNSAPDKSGLPSDRFSAERTGGSVSTLTIQRTQQEDSAVYLCASSLGDREGYGYTFGSGTRLTVV.

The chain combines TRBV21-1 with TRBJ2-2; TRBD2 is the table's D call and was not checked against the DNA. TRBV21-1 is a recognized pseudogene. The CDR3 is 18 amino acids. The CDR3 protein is CASSAGRGGLVRTGELFF. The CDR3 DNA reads TGTGCCAGCAGTGCGGGGCGGGGGGGGCTGGTTCGGACCGGGGAGCTGTTTTTT.

The CDR3 bases are TGCGCCAGCAGCCCCGGAGAGTCTGGATTTAATTCACCCCTCCACTTT. Translation gives CASSPGESGFNSPLHF. The rearrangement joins TRBV5-1 to TRBJ1-6; the D is unclear. This CDR3 is 16 amino acids long. Trimming shortened V by 4 bases and J by 6 bases, and 17 bases separated the two germline ends. CDR1 and CDR2 (germline): SGHRS, YFSETQ.